This T cell receptor beta chain was documented in a study of cytomegalovirus exposure and HLA in healthy donors. Study-wide points: In a later analysis, most CMV-associated TCR beta chains appeared HLA-restricted. V- and J-gene trimming in TCR beta was tied to a missense DCLRE1C variant by an analysis performed later. Analyses of presence/absence relied on an assumption of roughly uniform sequencing depth across donors.

Germline CDR1 reads MNHNS; CDR2 reads SASEGT. CDR3 length equals 14 residues. The J segment lost 7 bases and the V segment lost 3 bases, leaving 4 bases of the junction unmatched. It was healthy bone marrow donors who served as donors. Regarding this clone: Antigen: not known.

60 Vbeta and 13 Jbeta primers were used in PCR. Measured with immunoSEQ multiplex PCR; TCRdb has only the in-frame clones, and not every one. The sample consists of 99,000 or so clones, about 85% of them appearing once. The source material was PBMCs. This TCR was recovered from a female donor in good health and CMV-seropositive. The chain employs TRBV6-1 and TRBJ1-4; TRBD1 matches 8 bases. CDR3 region: CASSELDRVEKLFF. DNA for the CDR3: TGTGCCAGCAGTGAGTTGGACAGGGTTGAAAAACTGTTTTTT.